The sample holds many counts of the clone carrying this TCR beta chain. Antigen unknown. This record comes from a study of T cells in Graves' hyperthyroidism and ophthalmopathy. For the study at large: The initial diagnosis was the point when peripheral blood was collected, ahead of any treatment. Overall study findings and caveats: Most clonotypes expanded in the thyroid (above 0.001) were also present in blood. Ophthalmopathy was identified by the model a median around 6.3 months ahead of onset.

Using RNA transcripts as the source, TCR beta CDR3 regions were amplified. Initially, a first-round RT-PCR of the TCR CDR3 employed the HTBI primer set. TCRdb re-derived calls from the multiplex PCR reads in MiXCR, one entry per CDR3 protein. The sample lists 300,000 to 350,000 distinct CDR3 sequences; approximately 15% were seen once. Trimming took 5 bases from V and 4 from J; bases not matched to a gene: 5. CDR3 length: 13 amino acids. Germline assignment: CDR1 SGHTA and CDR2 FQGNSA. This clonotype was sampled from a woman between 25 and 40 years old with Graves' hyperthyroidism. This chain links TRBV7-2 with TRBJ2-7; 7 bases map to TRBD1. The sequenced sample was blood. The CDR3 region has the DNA TGTGCCAGCAGCCTTGGGACAGAATACGAGCAGTACTTC. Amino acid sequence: CASSLGTEYEQYF.